The entry below describes one TCR beta chain. The germline V gene encodes CDR1 MNHEY and CDR2 SVGAGI. There are 13 residues in the CDR3. Trimming shortened V by 8 bases and J by 6 bases, and 14 bases separated the two germline ends. The sample is drawn from a study of T cell responses to AZD1222 COVID-19 vaccine. The repertoire was sequenced with immunoSEQ multiplex PCR; TCRdb's copy has only in-frame clones and lacks some. This sample yields roughly 120,000 clones, of which 88% are seen a single time; roughly a sixth belongs to the top ten. The J gene is TRBJ2-4, the V gene TRBV6-5; D gene ambiguous. This sequence was found in an adult in good health. Sequences were derived from peripheral blood, sampled on day 0 of MenACWY control vaccination. This CDR3 is CASGTNGRNIQYF. CDR3 nucleotide sequence: TGTGCCAGCGGAACGAATGGTCGAAACATTCAGTACTTC.